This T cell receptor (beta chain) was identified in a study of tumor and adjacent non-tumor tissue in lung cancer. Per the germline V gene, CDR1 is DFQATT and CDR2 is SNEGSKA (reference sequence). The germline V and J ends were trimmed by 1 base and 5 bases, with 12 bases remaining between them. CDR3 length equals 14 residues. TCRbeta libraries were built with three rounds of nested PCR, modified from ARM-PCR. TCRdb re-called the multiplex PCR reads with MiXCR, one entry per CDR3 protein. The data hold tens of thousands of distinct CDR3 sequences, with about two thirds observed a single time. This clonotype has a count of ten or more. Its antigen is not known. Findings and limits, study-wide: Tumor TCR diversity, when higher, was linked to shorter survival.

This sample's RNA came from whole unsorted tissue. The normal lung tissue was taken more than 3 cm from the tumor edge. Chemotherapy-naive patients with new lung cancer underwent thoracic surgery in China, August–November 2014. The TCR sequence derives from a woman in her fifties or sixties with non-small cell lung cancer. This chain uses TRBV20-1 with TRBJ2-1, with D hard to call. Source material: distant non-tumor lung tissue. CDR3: CSARVLEFNNEQFF. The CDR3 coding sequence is TGCAGTGCTAGAGTTTTGGAGTTCAACAATGAGCAGTTCTTC.